This T cell receptor (beta chain) originates from a study of blood T cell repertoires in COVID-19. Produced via immunoSEQ multiplex PCR; TCRdb's table is partial and in-frame only. The table has about 47,000 clones, 82% seen once. The CDR3 covers 15 residues. Trimming stripped 4 bases from V and 6 bases from J, with 16 bases between. Germline V CDR1 and CDR2: KGHDR, SFDVKD. This chain joins TRBV24-1 and TRBJ2-3; a possible D gene is TRBD2 (6 bases). The TCR originated in a human donor with acute or convalescent COVID-19. The donor label of this sample is uncertain. Material: peripheral blood. The CDR3 DNA reads TGTGCCACCAGTGAACGGCGGGGTTTTAAGGATACGCAGTATTTT. It specifies CATSERRGFKDTQYF.